This record concerns one T cell receptor beta chain sequence. Its antigen is undetermined. The data originate from a study of T cell responses to AZD1222 COVID-19 vaccine. General study results and limits: Spike-specific TCR breadth and depth were elevated following two AZD1222 doses.

Here immunoSEQ multiplex PCR was the method, and the copy in TCRdb shows in-frame clones only, minus some. The sample shows 60,000 to 75,000 clones, about 89% of them seen only once. The clonotype was recovered from an adult who received the AZD1222 COVID-19 vaccine. The source material was peripheral blood, sampled 28 days after the second AZD1222 dose.

In DNA, the CDR3 is TGCGCCAGCAGCTTGGAAGGGCCTCCCACAGATACGCAGTATTTT. It yields the protein CASSLEGPPTDTQYF. The genes are TRBV5-1 and TRBJ2-3, with D hard to call. From germline, CDR1 is SGHRS and CDR2 YFSETQ. The CDR3 spans 15 residues. Deletions cut 0 bases from V and 2 bases from J, with 10 bases between. Using reference TRBV5-1 and TRBJ2-3 for the parts outside the CDR3, the full variable domain is KAGVTQTPRYLIKTRGQQVTLSCSPISGHRSVSWYQQTPGQGLQFLFEYFSETQRNKGNFPGRFSGRQFSNSRSEMNVSTLELGDSALYLCASSLEGPPTDTQYFGPGTRLTVL.